This T cell receptor beta chain was sequenced in a study of response to subunit inactivated influenza vaccine (dated by TCRdb to between 2018 and 2020). Regarding the research as a whole: Deep quantitative T cell receptor repertoire profiling was used in the study to track responses to a trivalent subunit inactivated influenza vaccine.

This clonotype occurred a few times. This receptor's antigen is unknown. No quality values exist for individual bases; no much larger clone is one base distant. The CDR3, from cysteine to phenylalanine, totals 15 residues. Of all the DNA, just the CDR3 is kept, 45 bases in frame from base 1. Reading the germline V gene gives CDR1 MNHEY and CDR2 SVGEGT. Trimming leaves V shorter by 11 bases and J shorter by 5 bases, with the junction holding 11 bases beyond the gene matches. The paper's findings and limits, for the study overall: According to the authors, only a limited number of new T cells may be recruited by each seasonal influenza vaccination.

Library prep was done by RT-PCR. Sequencing used an Illumina HiSeq 2500. Using fastp at Q25 and MiXCR, TCRdb reprocessed the public reads and kept productive beta chains. Every entry covers one CDR3 protein and lists the most common genes and DNA from its rows. The sample table shows under 750,000 distinct CDR3 sequences, and about 12% are seen once. The ten largest clones add up to roughly 10% of the sample. The rearranged chain carries TRBV6-2 or TRBV6-3 and TRBJ2-1, and TRBD2 aligns with 11 junction nucleotides. This TCR derives from a man aged 50 to 60 who received an inactivated influenza vaccine. Donor details come from another sample of the same person, matched by shared clones. The sequenced sample was PBMCs from blood, obtained on the day of vaccination. The base sequence is TGTGCCTCTACTAGCGGGGGAGTCCGTAACAATGAGCAGTTCTTC. Translated, this gives CASTSGGVRNNEQFF.